This TCR beta chain is from a study of blood T cells in healthy people across ages (dated by TCRdb to between 2014 and 2016). The study in broad terms: In model experiments, template switching captured about one uniquely barcoded TCR beta cDNA molecule for every two T cells. Using deep sequencing normalized with unique cDNA molecular identifiers, the study measured how TCR beta repertoire diversity changes with age. Using the same blood draw, the study looked at two additional independent replicas of 1 million unique cDNA reads for two donors, one aged 18 to 29 and the other aged 80 or older. Donors were grouped into four age groups: young (average roughly 15 years), middle-aged (approximately 41), aged (approximately 58) and long-lived (approximately 78).

The method was 5' RACE. The instrument was an Illumina HiSeq 2500. A second 7 to 11 cycle PCR used a sample-barcoded 5' primer and a J-beta primer mix. Each TCR beta cDNA molecule received a unique molecular identifier from a template-switch 5' adaptor carrying 12 random nucleotides. Each sample yielded at least 3 million CDR3-containing paired-end reads. The Mint cDNA synthesis kit, primed by a TRBC-specific oligonucleotide, was used to synthesize first-strand cDNA from all RNA. Following uracil-DNA glycosylase treatment, a first 18-cycle PCR with universal primers M1SS and BC2_uni_R was performed on all cDNA. As for how the authors treated the data: Each sample was normalized by randomly selecting 1 million high-quality reads, each carrying a distinct molecular identifier. Instead of being binned into consensus sequences, reads with shared molecular identifiers were discarded. MiTCR, run with a Q25 quality threshold and the strictest error-elimination algorithm, handled CDR3 identification, clonotype clustering and error correction. Lower-bound total TCR beta diversity was estimated with a nonparametric unseen species model using Euler transformation. TCRdb reworked the public reads: Q25 trimming with fastp, MiXCR clone assembly, productive beta chains retained. Merged by CDR3 protein, the rows form single entries marked with the most common genes and DNA. V and J calls and clone size were set by TCRdb, not the authors. The sample contains some 1,000,000 distinct CDR3 sequences, around 25% of them found a single time. Of the sample, around 0.7% falls within the top ten clones.

The donors were roughly 40 Caucasian individuals from Russia, aged about 6 to 100 years, who were systemically healthy. Approximately 9.7 milliliters of peripheral blood were drawn from each donor into EDTA-treated Vacutainer tubes. Ficoll-Paque density-gradient centrifugation was used to isolate PBMCs, with at least 6 million per sample. Trizol reagent was used to extract total RNA from PBMCs, with at least 5 micrograms per sample. For every donor, an aliquot of PBMCs went through flow cytometry to measure the percentages of naive CD45RAhigh/CD27high T cells. Remarks on this clonotype: Which antigen it targets is not known. Nothing much larger sits one base from this clone, and base qualities are not available.

The study at large found these results: The CMV infection status of donors was not known, potentially confounding age-related changes in expanded clonotypes. Estimates of total diversity from one million sequenced T cells were regarded as lower bounds and underestimates. The percentage of naive T cells measured by flow cytometry correlated strongly with observed TCR beta diversity. Bulk unsorted PBMC profiling prevented conclusive comparison of naive and antigen-experienced compartments. Observed TCR beta diversity per million T cells fell roughly linearly with age, and a significant reduction was already apparent by age approximately 40. Compared with the aged group, the long-lived group had more naive CD4+ T cells, fewer expanded clones and increased TCR diversity, a pattern suggesting age selection.

Cut back by 5 bases and 2 bases, the V and J ends lie 11 bases apart. Reading from cysteine to phenylalanine, the CDR3 counts 13 amino acids. Only the CDR3 DNA is retained, 39 bases long and in frame from the first base. Per the germline V gene, SGHRS is the CDR1 and YFSETQ is the CDR2. The sample was also linked to a second study, of T cells of mothers and their children. From the second report: Donors were nine systemically healthy Caucasian individuals: three mothers and their six children. cDNA synthesis consumed the entire amount of extracted RNA, loaded at about 1.5 ug RNA in each 15 ul reaction. In the second PCR, the M1S primer introduced both the sample barcodes and 2-4 random nucleotides. Over 8.5 million TCR beta CDR3 reads were obtained for each mother, and approximately 3 million reads were obtained for each child. Thymic selection shapes the output of TCR recombination in a similar way in related and unrelated pairs, and inherited differences have a minor effect. Normalized repertoire overlap was always found to be slightly, but never significantly, higher in related mother-child pairs than in unrelated mother-child pairs. No persistent microchimeric T cell clones were detected, at a sensitivity of roughly 99 clones per million clonotypes. The study used deep NGS to compare TCR beta repertoires of mothers and children, seeking features distinguishing related mother-child pairs from unrelated individuals. The mean age was roughly 44 +/- 4 years for the mothers and approximately 11 +/- 4 years for the children. After adapter ligation with NEBNext reagents, the libraries were sequenced on Illumina HiSeq 2000 with 100+100 nt paired-end reads. Mother and child libraries were prepared a month apart and sequenced in separate runs to prevent cross-contamination. Between about 500,000 and 2,300,000 distinct TCR beta clonotypes were identified per donor. Naive TCR beta clonotypes were estimated from low-frequency clonotypes matched to each donor's FACS-determined naive share, without sorting.

This receptor was taken from a girl aged 2 to 9 in good health. Sequenced material: blood. Rearrangement joined TRBV5-1 to TRBJ2-7; too little of a D gene remains to name it. The CDR3 amino acid sequence is: CASRPDGAYEQYF. Read as DNA, the sequence is TGCGCCAGCAGACCGGACGGAGCCTACGAGCAGTACTTC.